The clone carrying this T cell receptor beta chain was observed at least ten times. Its antigen is as yet unknown. The V end lost 5 bases, the J end lost 4 bases, and 6 bases lay between the germline ends. This CDR3 is built from 11 residues. This entry comes from a study of CD8 T cells in ankylosing spondylitis. Study outcomes and limitations: Characteristic of ankylosing spondylitis blood, it appeared, was a TCR beta motif comprising roughly eight highly homologous variants. Disease-linked clones bore a CD8+ phenotype and were relatively rare in peripheral blood. Matched ankylosing spondylitis synovial fluid reportedly contained a significantly enriched population of disease-linked clones.

Quantitative 5'-RACE with molecular barcodes generated TCR beta libraries. A single record per CDR3 protein comes from TCRdb applying MiXCR to the 5' RACE reads. The sample holds 350,000 or so distinct CDR3 sequences, 14% to 15% seen once. The chain couples TRBV12-3 or TRBV12-4 to TRBJ2-7; a possible D gene is TRBD1 (6 bases). Sequencing was performed on blood, either unsorted or a sorted T cell fraction (not recorded which). This clonotype was obtained from a male donor with ankylosing spondylitis or in good health (not recorded which). The CDR3 spells CASSTGYEQYF. DNA of the CDR3: TGTGCCAGCAGTACAGGGTACGAGCAGTACTTC.